The 4 T cell receptor beta chains below come from one sample, sequenced in a study of yellow fever vaccine responses in identical twins. TCRdb passed the RT-PCR reads through MiXCR, listing each CDR3 protein once. The table records tens of thousands of distinct CDR3 sequences, roughly 60% of them present only once. This specimen consisted of T cells from blood (PBMCs), unsorted or a sorted subset (not recorded which), obtained before or after yellow fever vaccination (not recorded which). Receptors originate from a young woman who received the yellow fever vaccine.

This rearrangement joins TRBV29-1 to TRBJ2-3; 8 nucleotides agree with TRBD1. Germline V gene lookup returns CDR1 SQVTM and CDR2 ANQGSEA. Germline trimming cut 5 bases from V and 4 bases from J; bases unmatched to any gene: 8. The CDR3 covers 14 residues. CDR3 amino acids: CSVSSQQGADTQYF. CDR3 in DNA: TGCAGCGTTTCATCCCAACAGGGGGCAGATACGCAGTATTTT.

Only one count was recorded for this clonotype. The V and J genes are TRBV28 and TRBJ2-7; 12 nucleotides match TRBD2. The CDR3 consists of 16 residues. With 4 bases clipped from V and 2 bases from J, the junction kept 6 bases outside the gene matches. Germline V gene sequence: CDR1 MDHEN, CDR2 SYDVKM. Written as DNA, the CDR3 is TGTGCCAGCAGTTCCTTTGGACTAGCGGGGCCCTACGAGCAGTACTTC. Amino acids: CASSSFGLAGPYEQYF. Supplemented by reference TRBV28 and TRBJ2-7, the full variable domain reads DVKVTQSSRYLVKRTGEKVFLECVQDMDHENMFWYRQDPGLGLRLIYFSYDVKMKEKGDIPEGYSVSREKKERFSLILESASTNQTSMYLCASSSFGLAGPYEQYFGPGTRLTVT.

The CDR3 nucleotides are TGTGCCAGCAGCTTACCTGTAGCGGACCTTGGGAATGAGCAGTTCTTC. Translation gives CASSLPVADLGNEQFF. This chain joins TRBV11-1 and TRBJ2-1; perhaps TRBD2 as D (6 bases). The CDR3 totals 16 residues. In germline, CDR1 is SGHAT, CDR2 FQDESV (reference sequence). The V gene lost 2 bases and the J gene lost 7 bases, with 18 bases spanning the gap.

This chain links TRBV7-9 with TRBJ2-7; no reliable D call. The germline gives CDR1 SEHNR, CDR2 FQNEAQ (reference sequence). V was pared by 2 bases and J by 2 bases, with 13 bases between. The CDR3 loop spans 15 amino acids. Here the CDR3 DNA reads TGTGCCAGCAGCTTATCTCCGGGCGGCACCTACGAGCAGTACTTC. Protein: CASSLSPGGTYEQYF.